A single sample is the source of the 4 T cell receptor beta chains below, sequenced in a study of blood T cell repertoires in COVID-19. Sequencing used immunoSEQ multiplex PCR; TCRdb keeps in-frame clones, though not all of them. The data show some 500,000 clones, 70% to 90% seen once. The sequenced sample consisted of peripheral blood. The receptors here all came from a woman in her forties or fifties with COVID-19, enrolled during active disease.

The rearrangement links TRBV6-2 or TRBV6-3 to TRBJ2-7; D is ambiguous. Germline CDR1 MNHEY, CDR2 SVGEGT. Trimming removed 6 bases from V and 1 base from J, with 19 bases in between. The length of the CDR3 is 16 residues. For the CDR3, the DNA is TGTGCCAGCAGCCACGCCCGGCGAGCGCCTTCCTACGAGCAGTACTTC. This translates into CASSHARRAPSYEQYF.

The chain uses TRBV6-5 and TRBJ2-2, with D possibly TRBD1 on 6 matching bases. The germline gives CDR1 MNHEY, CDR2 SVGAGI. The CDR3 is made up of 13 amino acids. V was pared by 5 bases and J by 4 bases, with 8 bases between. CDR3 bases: TGTGCCAGCAGTAGGGGGACCACCGGGGAGCTGTTTTTT. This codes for CASSRGTTGELFF.

In DNA, the CDR3 is TGCAGCGTTGATGCGCAGAACACTGAAGCTTTCTTT. This gives the protein CSVDAQNTEAFF. This rearrangement joins TRBV29-1 to TRBJ1-1; D is unclear. This CDR3 is built from 12 residues. V was clipped by 3 bases and J by 1 base, with 6 bases between them. Per the germline V gene, CDR1 is SQVTM and CDR2 is ANQGSEA.

The CDR3 bases are TGTGCCAGCAGCTTAGATTCCGGGGTGTTAGGCACTGAAGCTTTCTTT. Protein sequence: CASSLDSGVLGTEAFF. This rearrangement joins TRBV7-2 to TRBJ1-1; D gene ambiguous. Germline loops: CDR1 SGHTA, CDR2 FQGNSA. Trimming cost V 1 base and J 4 bases, with 16 bases left between them. The CDR3 length is 16 residues. Together with reference TRBV7-2 and TRBJ1-1, the CDR3 gives the full variable domain: GAGVSQSPSNKVTEKGKDVELRCDPISGHTALYWYRQSLGQGLEFLIYFQGNSAPDKSGLPSDRFSAERTGGSVSTLTIQRTQQEDSAVYLCASSLDSGVLGTEAFFGQGTRLTVV.